This TCR beta chain was profiled in a study of blood T cell repertoires in COVID-19. Clones were sequenced by immunoSEQ multiplex PCR, and TCRdb holds only the in-frame ones, with some missing. This repertoire shows about 130,000 clones, just under 85% found once; its top ten account for 7% to 10%. The CDR3 is 12 residues long. Trimming left V 5 bases short and J 7 bases short, with 9 bases between. CDR1 is SGDLS and CDR2 is YYNGEE in the germline V gene. The chain carries TRBV9 and TRBJ1-4; no reliable D call. The sample consisted of PBMCs or T cells enriched from blood (not recorded which). This receptor was obtained from a man aged 45-60 years who had recovered from COVID-19. CDR3: CASSDGSEKLFF. For the CDR3, the DNA is TGTGCCAGCAGTGATGGCAGTGAAAAACTGTTTTTT.